This T cell receptor beta chain was recovered during a study of cytomegalovirus exposure and HLA in healthy donors. Vbeta (60) and Jbeta (13) primers were used in the PCR. Only in-frame clones appear in the TCRdb table, and some are missing; sequencing was by immunoSEQ multiplex PCR. The table lists 110,000 to 150,000 clones, approximately 80% of them singletons, with roughly 3.8% in the top ten. Notes on the study in general: Researchers had no immune exposure information except CMV serostatus available. Specificity for CMV antigens was confirmed in vitro for a few of the CMV-associated chains. According to the study, 150 to 200 TCR beta chains were cytomegalovirus-associated.

The CDR3 consists of 17 residues. V was cut by 4 bases and J by 0 bases, with 13 bases left in between. The V gene's germline CDR1 is WSHSY and CDR2 SAAADI. This clone was observed once. Antigen unknown. The TCR was taken from a male donor in good health and CMV-seronegative. Sequenced input: PBMCs. The chain has TRBV10-2 and TRBJ2-6; D unresolved. The CDR3 loop reads CASSGGSASSGANVLTF. The CDR3 nucleotides read TGCGCCAGCAGTGGAGGCAGCGCGAGCTCTGGGGCCAACGTCCTGACTTTC.